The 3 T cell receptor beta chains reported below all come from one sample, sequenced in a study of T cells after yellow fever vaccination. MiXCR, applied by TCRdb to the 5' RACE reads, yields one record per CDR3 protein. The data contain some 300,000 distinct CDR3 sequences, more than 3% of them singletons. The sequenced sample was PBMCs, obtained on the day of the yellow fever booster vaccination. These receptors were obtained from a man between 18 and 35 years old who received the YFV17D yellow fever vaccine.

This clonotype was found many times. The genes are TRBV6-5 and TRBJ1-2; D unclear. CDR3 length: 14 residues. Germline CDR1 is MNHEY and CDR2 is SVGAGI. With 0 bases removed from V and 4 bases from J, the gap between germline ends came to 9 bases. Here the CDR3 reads CASSYSIVGYGYTF. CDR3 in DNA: TGTGCCAGCAGTTACTCGATCGTTGGCTATGGCTACACCTTC.

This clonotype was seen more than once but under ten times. The CDR3: CASSLNLDRSTDTQYF. The CDR3 bases are TGTGCCAGCAGCTTGAATCTGGACAGGAGCACAGATACGCAGTATTTT. The rearrangement links TRBV5-6 to TRBJ2-3; 7 bases map to TRBD1. CDR1 and CDR2 (germline): SGHDT, YYEEEE. This CDR3 has 16 residues. J lost 0 bases, V lost 1 base, and 5 bases had no gene match.

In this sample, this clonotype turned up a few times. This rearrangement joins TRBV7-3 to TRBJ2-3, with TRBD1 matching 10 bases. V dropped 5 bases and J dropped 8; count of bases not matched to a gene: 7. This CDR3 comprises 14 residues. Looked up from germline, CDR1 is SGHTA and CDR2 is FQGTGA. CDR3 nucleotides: TGTGCCAGCAGCCTCCATGACAGGGGGCGTACGCAGTATTTT. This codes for CASSLHDRGRTQYF.